This record looks at one T cell receptor beta chain sequence and its context. The target antigen is unknown. This record belongs to a study of PD-1 blockade in classical Hodgkin lymphoma. Every patient had relapsed following autologous stem cell transplantation, and cohorts differed in brentuximab vedotin exposure. Notes on the study in general: By C4D1, diversity of CD4+ TCRs had risen significantly, whereas that of CD8+ TCRs had not.

Deletions cut 6 bases from V and 3 bases from J, with 18 bases between. Germline values: CDR1 KGHSH, CDR2 LQKENI. The CDR3 covers 16 residues. The table came from immunoSEQ multiplex PCR; TCRdb's copy has only in-frame clones and leaves some out. The table lists approximately 70,000 clones, about 92% of them singletons. The sequence was obtained from a human donor with classical Hodgkin lymphoma. This chain links TRBV18 with TRBJ2-4; the D call may be TRBD1 or TRBD2 (5 bases each). Specimen: peripheral blood mononuclear cells (PBMCs), collected at baseline. The CDR3 is CASSPGPGRDKNIQYF. The CDR3 region has the DNA TGTGCCAGCTCGCCGGGACCGGGAAGGGACAAAAACATTCAGTACTTC.